The 6 T cell receptor beta chains given below trace back to one sample, sequenced in a study of T-cell memory formation after mild COVID-19. TCRdb reprocessed the 5' RACE reads with MiXCR, giving one entry per CDR3 protein. This table holds hundreds of thousands of distinct CDR3 sequences, less than 25% found once. Input material: PBMCs or a T cell subset sorted from them (not recorded which). The receptors derive from an adult woman who had mild COVID-19 (a few samples of this study predate the infection). Cell type and time point are not known.

Only a few counts were recorded for this clonotype. The chain links TRBV18 to TRBJ2-7; 11 bases line up with TRBD2. Per germline, CDR1 KGHSH and CDR2 LQKENI. The CDR3 runs to 14 residues. Unmatched junction bases numbered 10, after V lost 3 bases and J lost 12 bases. This CDR3 reads CASSPGLAESSRYF. The CDR3 nucleotides read TGTGCCAGCTCACCGGGACTAGCGGAGTCCTCCCGGTACTTC.

CDR3 loop: CASSRGTSGRDETQYF. Here the CDR3 DNA reads TGCGCCAGCAGCCGCGGGACTAGCGGGAGGGACGAGACCCAGTACTTC. V is TRBV4-3 and J is TRBJ2-5; 16 nucleotides align to TRBD2. V was pared by 4 bases and J by 5 bases, with 4 bases of the junction left unmatched. The CDR3 length is 16 residues. The germline V gene has CDR1 LGHNA and CDR2 YSLEER.

This chain joins TRBV20-1 and TRBJ2-7; tentatively, D is TRBD2 (5 bases). Germline values: CDR1 DFQATT, CDR2 SNEGSKA (reference sequence). V was shortened by 0 bases and J by 3 bases, with 18 bases between the two germline ends. The CDR3 is made up of 16 amino acids. The CDR3 is CSARDPAPRGDYEQYF. DNA for the CDR3: TGCAGTGCTAGAGATCCTGCTCCCCGGGGTGACTACGAGCAGTACTTC.

This clonotype came up many times. CDR3 nucleotides: TGCGCCAGCAGCCAACTCCCGGGAGGAGCGGGAGCGCCCTACGAGCAGTACTTC. Its protein is CASSQLPGGAGAPYEQYF. The rearrangement joins TRBV4-3 to TRBJ2-7; 8 nucleotides match TRBD2. This CDR3 region has 18 residues. V shed 2 bases and J 2 bases; nucleotides not matched to a gene: 14. The germline V gene has CDR1 LGHNA and CDR2 YSLEER.

The chain links TRBV5-6 to TRBJ2-7; D call uncertain. CDR3 length: 12 residues. Trimming shortened V by 5 bases and J by 2 bases, and 8 bases separated the two germline ends. Germline V gives CDR1 SGHDT, CDR2 YYEEEE. CDR3 in amino acids: CASRRDAYEQYF. As DNA, the CDR3 is TGTGCCAGCAGAAGAGACGCCTACGAGCAGTACTTC.

This sequence joins TRBV30 and TRBJ2-7, with a weak D call TRBD2 (6 bases). Trimming removed 0 bases from V and 5 bases from J, with 14 bases in between. This CDR3 spans 14 amino acids. Germline V gene data show CDR1 as GTSNPN and CDR2 as SVGIG (reference sequence). CDR3 coding DNA: TGTGCCTGGAGTGTACGTGGGAGGATCCACGAGCAGTACTTC. As protein: CAWSVRGRIHEQYF.